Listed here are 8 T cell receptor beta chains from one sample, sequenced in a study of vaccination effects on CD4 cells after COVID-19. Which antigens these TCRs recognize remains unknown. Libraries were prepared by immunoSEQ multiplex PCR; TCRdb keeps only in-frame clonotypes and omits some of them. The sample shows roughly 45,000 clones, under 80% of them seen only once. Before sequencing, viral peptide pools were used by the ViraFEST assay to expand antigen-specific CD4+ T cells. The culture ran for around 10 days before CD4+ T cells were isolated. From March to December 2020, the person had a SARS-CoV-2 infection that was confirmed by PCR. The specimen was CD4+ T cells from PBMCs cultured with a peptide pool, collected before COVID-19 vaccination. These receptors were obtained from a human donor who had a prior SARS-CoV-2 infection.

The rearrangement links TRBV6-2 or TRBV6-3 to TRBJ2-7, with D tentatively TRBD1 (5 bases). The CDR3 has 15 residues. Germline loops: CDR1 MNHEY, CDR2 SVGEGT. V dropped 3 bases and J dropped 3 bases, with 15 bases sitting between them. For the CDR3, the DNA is TGTGCCAGCAGTTATCGAAAAGGGGTTAACTACGAGCAGTACTTC. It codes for CASSYRKGVNYEQYF.

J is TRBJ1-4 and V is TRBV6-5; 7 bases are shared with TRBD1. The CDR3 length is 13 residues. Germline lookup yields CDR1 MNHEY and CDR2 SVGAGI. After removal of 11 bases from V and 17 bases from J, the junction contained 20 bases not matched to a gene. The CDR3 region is CAGYRDSLYAGFF. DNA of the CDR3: TGTGCCGGTTACCGGGACAGCCTTTACGCGGGTTTTTTT.

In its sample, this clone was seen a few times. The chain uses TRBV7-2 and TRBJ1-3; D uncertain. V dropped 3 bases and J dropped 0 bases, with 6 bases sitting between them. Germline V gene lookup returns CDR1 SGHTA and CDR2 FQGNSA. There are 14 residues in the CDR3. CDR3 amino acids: CASSFDPSGNTIYF. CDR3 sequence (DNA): TGTGCCAGCAGCTTCGACCCCTCTGGAAACACCATATATTTT.

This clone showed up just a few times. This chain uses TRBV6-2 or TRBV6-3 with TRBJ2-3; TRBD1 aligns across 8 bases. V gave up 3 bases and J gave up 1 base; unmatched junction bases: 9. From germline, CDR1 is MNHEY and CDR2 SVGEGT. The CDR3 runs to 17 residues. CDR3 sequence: CASSYKSGGDGTDTQYF. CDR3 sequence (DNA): TGTGCCAGCAGTTATAAATCAGGGGGCGACGGCACAGATACGCAGTATTTT.

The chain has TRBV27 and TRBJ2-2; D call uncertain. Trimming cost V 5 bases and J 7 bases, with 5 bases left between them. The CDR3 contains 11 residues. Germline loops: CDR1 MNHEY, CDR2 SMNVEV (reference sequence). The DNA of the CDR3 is TGTGCCAGCAGTCTCCACGGGGAGCTGTTTTTT. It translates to CASSLHGELFF.

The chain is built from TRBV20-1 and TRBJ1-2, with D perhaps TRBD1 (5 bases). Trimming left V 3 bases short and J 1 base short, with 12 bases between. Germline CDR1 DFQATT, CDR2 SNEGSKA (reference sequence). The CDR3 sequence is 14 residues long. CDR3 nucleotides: TGCAGTGCTAGTTCGGGGCAGGTTAACTATGGCTACACCTTC. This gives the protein CSASSGQVNYGYTF.

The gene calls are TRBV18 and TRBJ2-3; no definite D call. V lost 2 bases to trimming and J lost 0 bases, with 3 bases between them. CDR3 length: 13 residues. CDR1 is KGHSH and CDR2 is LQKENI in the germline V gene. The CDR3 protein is CASSPSSTDTQYF. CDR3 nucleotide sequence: TGTGCCAGCTCACCAAGCAGCACAGATACGCAGTATTTT.

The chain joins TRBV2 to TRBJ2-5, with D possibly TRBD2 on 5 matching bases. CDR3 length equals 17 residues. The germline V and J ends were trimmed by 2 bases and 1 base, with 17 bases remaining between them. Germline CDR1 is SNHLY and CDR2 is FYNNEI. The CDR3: CASSERRLYRPQETQYF. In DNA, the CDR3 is TGTGCCAGCAGTGAAAGGAGGCTGTACCGCCCCCAAGAGACCCAGTACTTC.